The T cell receptor beta chain under discussion was sequenced for a study of T cells in Graves' hyperthyroidism and ophthalmopathy. Study-wide points: Among clonotypes expanded in thyroid above 0.001, most were also found in blood.

The germline gives CDR1 MNHEY, CDR2 SVGAGI. V was clipped by 2 bases and J by 7 bases, with 9 bases between them. The CDR3 totals 12 residues. This clonotype was observed at least ten times. What it binds is not known. Authors of the study amplified TCR beta CDR3 regions from RNA transcripts. The HTBI set primed first-round TCR CDR3 RT-PCR. TCRdb ran MiXCR on the multiplex PCR reads and lists one entry per CDR3 protein. The sample lists about 710,000 distinct CDR3 sequences, 15% to 20% occurring once. Patients counted as stable if ophthalmopathy did not develop within 18 months. Hyperthyroidism in the patients, aged 18 to 65, was newly diagnosed and under 2 months in duration. The diagnoses drew upon clinical symptoms, serum thyroxine and TRAb, thyroid ultrasound and orbital computed tomography.

The receptor's source is a young man with Graves' hyperthyroidism. The rearrangement uses TRBV6-5 and TRBJ2-7; D not resolved. The sample was blood. The CDR3 here is CASSYGRGEQYF. The CDR3 nucleotides read TGTGCCAGCAGTTACGGCCGTGGTGAGCAGTACTTC.